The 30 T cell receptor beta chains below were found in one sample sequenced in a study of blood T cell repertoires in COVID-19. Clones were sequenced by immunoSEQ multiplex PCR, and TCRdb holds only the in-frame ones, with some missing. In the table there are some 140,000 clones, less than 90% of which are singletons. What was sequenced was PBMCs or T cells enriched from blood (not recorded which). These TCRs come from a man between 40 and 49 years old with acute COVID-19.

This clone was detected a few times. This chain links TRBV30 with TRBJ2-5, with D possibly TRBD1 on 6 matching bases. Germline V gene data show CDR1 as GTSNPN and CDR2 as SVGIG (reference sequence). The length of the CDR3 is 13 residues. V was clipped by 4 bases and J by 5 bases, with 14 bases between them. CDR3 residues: CAWTSGDRETQYF. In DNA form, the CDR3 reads TGTGCCTGGACCTCAGGGGATCGGGAGACCCAGTACTTC.

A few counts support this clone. The CDR3 nucleotides read TGTGCCAGCAGCTTCGGACAGGGGGAGACCCAGTACTTC. Its translation: CASSFGQGETQYF. V gene TRBV11-2 combines with J gene TRBJ2-5, with 9 bases fitting TRBD1. CDR1 and CDR2 from the germline V gene are SGHAT and FQNNGV. V was clipped by 3 bases and J by 5 bases; unmatched bases: 1. The CDR3 is 13 residues long.

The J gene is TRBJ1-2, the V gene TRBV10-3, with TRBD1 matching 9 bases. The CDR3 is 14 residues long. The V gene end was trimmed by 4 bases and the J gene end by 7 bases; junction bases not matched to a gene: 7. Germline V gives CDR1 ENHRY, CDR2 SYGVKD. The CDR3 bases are TGTGCCATCAGTGTGGGGACAGGGTTATCTGGCTACACCTTC. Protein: CAISVGTGLSGYTF.

The CDR3 DNA is TGTGCCAGCAGTTACCCCTATGCGGCGGGAGTCGTGTATACGCAGTATTTT. Translated, it gives CASSYPYAAGVVYTQYF. The V call is TRBV6-2 or TRBV6-3, the J call TRBJ2-3, with 7 bases matching TRBD2. The CDR3 runs 17 residues. Germline V gene data show CDR1 as MNHEY and CDR2 as SVGEGT. Unmatched junction bases numbered 15, after V lost 2 bases and J lost 7 bases.

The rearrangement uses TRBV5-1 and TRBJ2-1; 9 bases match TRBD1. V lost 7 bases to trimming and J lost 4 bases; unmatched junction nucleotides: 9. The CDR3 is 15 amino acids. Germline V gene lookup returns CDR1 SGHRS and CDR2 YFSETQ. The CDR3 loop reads CASRQGDHGYNEQFF. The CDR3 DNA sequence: TGCGCCAGCCGACAGGGGGATCACGGGTACAATGAGCAGTTCTTC. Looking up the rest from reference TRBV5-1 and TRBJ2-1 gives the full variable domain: KAGVTQTPRYLIKTRGQQVTLSCSPISGHRSVSWYQQTPGQGLQFLFEYFSETQRNKGNFPGRFSGRQFSNSRSEMNVSTLELGDSALYLCASRQGDHGYNEQFFGPGTRLTVL.

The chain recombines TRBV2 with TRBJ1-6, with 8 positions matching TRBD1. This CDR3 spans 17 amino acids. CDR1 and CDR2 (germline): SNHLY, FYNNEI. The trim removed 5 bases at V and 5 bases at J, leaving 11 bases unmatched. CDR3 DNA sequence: TGTGCCAGCAGTAAGTTCAGGGGGCAAGGTGATAATTCACCCCTCCACTTT. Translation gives CASSKFRGQGDNSPLHF.

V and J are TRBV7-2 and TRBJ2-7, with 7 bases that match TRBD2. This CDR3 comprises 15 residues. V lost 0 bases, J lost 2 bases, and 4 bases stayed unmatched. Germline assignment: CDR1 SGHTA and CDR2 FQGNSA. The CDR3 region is CASSLAGGSTYEQYF. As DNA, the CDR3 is TGTGCCAGCAGCTTAGCGGGCGGGAGTACCTACGAGCAGTACTTC.

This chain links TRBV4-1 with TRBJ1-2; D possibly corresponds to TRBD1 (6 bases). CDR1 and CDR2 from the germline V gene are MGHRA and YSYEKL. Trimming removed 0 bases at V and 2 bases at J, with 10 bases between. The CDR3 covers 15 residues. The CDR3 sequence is CASSQEHDRNYGYTF. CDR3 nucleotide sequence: TGCGCCAGCAGCCAAGAACATGACAGGAACTATGGCTACACCTTC.

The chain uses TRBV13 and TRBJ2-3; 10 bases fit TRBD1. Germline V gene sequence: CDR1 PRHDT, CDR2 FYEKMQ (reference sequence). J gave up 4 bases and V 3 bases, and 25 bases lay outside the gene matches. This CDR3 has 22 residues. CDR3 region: CASSFRSYPSTPGQGSPDTQYF. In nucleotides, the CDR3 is TGTGCCAGCAGCTTTAGAAGTTACCCCTCCACGCCGGGACAGGGGTCGCCAGATACGCAGTATTTT.

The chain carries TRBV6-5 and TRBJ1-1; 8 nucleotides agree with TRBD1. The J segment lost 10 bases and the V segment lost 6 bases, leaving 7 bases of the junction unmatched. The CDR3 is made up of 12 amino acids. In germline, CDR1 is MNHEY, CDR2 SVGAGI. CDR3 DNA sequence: TGTGCCAGCAGCCCGCAGGGGGCGCGAGCTTTCTTT. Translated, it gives CASSPQGARAFF.

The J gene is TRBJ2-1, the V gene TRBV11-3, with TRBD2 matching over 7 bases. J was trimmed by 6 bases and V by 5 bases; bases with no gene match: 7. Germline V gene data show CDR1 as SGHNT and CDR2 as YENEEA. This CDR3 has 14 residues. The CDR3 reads CASSAGVRGNEQFF. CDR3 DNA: TGTGCCAGCAGCGCGGGGGTAAGGGGCAATGAGCAGTTCTTC.

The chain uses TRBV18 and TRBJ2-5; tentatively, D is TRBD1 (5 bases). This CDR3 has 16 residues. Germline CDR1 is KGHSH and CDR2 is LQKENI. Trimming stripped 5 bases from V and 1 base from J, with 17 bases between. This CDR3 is CASSRRLRQFQETQYF. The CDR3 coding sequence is TGTGCCAGCTCAAGGCGACTGAGACAGTTCCAAGAGACCCAGTACTTC.

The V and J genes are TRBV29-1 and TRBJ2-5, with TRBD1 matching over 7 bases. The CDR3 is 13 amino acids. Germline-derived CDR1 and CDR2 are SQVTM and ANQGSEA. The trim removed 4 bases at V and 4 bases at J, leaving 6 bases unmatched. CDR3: CSVAVTGRETQYF. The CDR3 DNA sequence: TGCAGCGTTGCAGTGACAGGGAGAGAGACCCAGTACTTC. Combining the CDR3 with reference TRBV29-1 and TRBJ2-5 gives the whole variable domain SAVISQKPSRDICQRGTSLTIQCQVDSQVTMMFWYRQQPGQSLTLIATANQGSEATYESGFVIDKFPISRPNLTFSTLTVSNMSPEDSSIYLCSVAVTGRETQYFGPGTRLLVL.

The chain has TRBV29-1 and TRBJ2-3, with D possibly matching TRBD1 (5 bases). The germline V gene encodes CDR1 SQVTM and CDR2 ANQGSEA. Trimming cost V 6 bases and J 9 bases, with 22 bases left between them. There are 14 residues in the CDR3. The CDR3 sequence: CSVRQLTHKTTQYF. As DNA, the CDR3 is TGCAGCGTGCGACAGTTGACTCACAAGACCACGCAGTATTTT.

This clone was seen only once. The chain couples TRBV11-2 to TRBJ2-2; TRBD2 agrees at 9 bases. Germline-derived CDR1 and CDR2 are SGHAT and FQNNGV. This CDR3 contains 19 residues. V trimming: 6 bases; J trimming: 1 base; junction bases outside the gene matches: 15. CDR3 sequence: CASSPGGLAGYWNTGELFF. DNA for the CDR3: TGTGCCAGCAGTCCGGGAGGGCTAGCGGGATATTGGAACACCGGGGAGCTGTTTTTT.

The CDR3 DNA sequence: TGTGCCAGCAGCTTAGCGACCACAGGGGGCCTTCATCAGCCCCAGCATTTT. This encodes CASSLATTGGLHQPQHF. The chain joins TRBV7-8 to TRBJ1-5, with TRBD1 matching over 9 bases. Germline V gene data show CDR1 as SGHVS and CDR2 as FQNEAQ. V lost 0 bases, J lost 5 bases, and 8 bases stayed unmatched. The CDR3 sequence is 17 residues long.

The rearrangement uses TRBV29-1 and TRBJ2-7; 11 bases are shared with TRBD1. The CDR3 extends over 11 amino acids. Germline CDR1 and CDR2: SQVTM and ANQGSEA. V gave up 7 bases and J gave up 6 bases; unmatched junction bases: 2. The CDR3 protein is CSGGTGGEQYF. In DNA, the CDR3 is TGCAGCGGAGGGACAGGGGGCGAGCAGTACTTC.

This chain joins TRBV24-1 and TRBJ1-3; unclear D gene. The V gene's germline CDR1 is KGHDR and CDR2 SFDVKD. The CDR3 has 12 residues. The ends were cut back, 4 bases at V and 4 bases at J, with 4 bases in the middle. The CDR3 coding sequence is TGTGCCACCAGTGACTCCGGAAACACCATATATTTT. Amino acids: CATSDSGNTIYF.

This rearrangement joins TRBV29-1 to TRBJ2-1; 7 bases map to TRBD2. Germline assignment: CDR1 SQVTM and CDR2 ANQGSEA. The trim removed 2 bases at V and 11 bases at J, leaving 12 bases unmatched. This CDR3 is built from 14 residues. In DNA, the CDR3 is TGCAGCGTTGAACTTGGGGGAGGGCCCCTTCAGCAGTTCTTC. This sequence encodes CSVELGGGPLQQFF.

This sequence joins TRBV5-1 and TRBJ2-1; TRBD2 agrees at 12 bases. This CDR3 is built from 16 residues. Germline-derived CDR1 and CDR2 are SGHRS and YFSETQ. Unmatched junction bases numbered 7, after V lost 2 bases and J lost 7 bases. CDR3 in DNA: TGCGCCAGCAGCTTAGGACTAGCGGGGAGGCGAAATGAGCAGTTCTTC. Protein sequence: CASSLGLAGRRNEQFF.

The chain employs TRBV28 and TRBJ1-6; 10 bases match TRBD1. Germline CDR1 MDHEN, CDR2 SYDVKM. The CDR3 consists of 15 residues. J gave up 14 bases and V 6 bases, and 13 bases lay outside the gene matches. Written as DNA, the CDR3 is TGTGCCAGCAGGGTACCGGGACAGGGGATCGGGGCCCTCCACTTT. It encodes CASRVPGQGIGALHF.

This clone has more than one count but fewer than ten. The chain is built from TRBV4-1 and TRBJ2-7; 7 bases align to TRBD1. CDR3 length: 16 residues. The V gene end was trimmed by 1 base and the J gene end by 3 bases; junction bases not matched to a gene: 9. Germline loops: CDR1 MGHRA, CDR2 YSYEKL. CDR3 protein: CASSQVHRGQVYEQYF. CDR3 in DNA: TGCGCCAGCAGCCAAGTCCATAGGGGGCAAGTCTACGAGCAGTACTTC.

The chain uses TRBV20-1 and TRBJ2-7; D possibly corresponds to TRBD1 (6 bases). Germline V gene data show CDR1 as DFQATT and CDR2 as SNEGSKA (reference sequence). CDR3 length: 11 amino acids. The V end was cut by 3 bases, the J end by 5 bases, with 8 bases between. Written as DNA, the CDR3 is TGCAGTGCTAGGGCAGGGGACGAGCAGTACTTC. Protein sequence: CSARAGDEQYF.

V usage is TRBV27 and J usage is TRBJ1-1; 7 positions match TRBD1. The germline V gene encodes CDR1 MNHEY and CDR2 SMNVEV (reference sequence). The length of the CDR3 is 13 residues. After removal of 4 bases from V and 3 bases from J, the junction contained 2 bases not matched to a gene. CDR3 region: CASSWGQHTEAFF. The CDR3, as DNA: TGTGCCAGCAGTTGGGGACAGCACACTGAAGCTTTCTTT.

The DNA of the CDR3 is TGCAGCGTTGATATTATTGAAGCTTTCTTT. This codes for CSVDIIEAFF. The chain couples TRBV29-1 to TRBJ1-1; D is undetermined. The CDR3 has 10 residues. The V gene's germline CDR1 is SQVTM and CDR2 ANQGSEA. The V and J ends lost 3 bases and 7 bases respectively, with 6 bases between them.

CDR3 nucleotide sequence: TGTGCCAGCAGTTTGGAACAGCTCTATGGCTACACCTTC. Protein: CASSLEQLYGYTF. The J gene is TRBJ1-2, the V gene TRBV28; D gene ambiguous. Germline values: CDR1 MDHEN, CDR2 SYDVKM. The CDR3 runs 13 residues. The V and J ends lost 3 bases and 4 bases respectively, with 9 bases between them.

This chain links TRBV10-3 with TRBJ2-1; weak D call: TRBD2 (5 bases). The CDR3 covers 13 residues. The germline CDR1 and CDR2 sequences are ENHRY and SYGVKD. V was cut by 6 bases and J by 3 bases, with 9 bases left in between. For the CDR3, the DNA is TGTGCCATCAGCGAGGAGGTCTACAATGAGCAGTTCTTC. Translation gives CAISEEVYNEQFF.

The CDR3 DNA reads TGTGCCAGCAGCCAAGTTTCGGGGGGCGAGCAGTACTTC. Encoded protein: CASSQVSGGEQYF. V is TRBV3-1 (or the pseudogene TRBV3-2) and J is TRBJ2-7, with TRBD2 matching 7 bases. CDR1 LGHDT and CDR2 YNNKEL come from the germline V gene (reference sequence). V lost 1 base, J lost 6 bases, and 3 bases stayed unmatched. The CDR3 has 13 amino acids.

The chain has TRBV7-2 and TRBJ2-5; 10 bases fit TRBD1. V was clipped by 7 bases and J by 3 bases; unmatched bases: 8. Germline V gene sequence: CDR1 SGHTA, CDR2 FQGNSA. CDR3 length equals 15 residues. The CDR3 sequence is CASIKRDRGEETQYF. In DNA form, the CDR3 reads TGTGCCAGCATCAAAAGGGACAGGGGTGAAGAGACCCAGTACTTC. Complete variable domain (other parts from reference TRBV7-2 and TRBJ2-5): GAGVSQSPSNKVTEKGKDVELRCDPISGHTALYWYRQSLGQGLEFLIYFQGNSAPDKSGLPSDRFSAERTGGSVSTLTIQRTQQEDSAVYLCASIKRDRGEETQYFGPGTRLLVL.

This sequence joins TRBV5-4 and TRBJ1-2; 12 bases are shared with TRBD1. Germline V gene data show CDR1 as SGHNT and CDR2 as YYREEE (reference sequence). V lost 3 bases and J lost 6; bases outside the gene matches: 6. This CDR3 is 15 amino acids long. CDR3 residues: CASSWDRGRSNGYTF. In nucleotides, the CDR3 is TGTGCCAGCAGCTGGGACAGGGGGCGCAGCAATGGCTACACCTTC.